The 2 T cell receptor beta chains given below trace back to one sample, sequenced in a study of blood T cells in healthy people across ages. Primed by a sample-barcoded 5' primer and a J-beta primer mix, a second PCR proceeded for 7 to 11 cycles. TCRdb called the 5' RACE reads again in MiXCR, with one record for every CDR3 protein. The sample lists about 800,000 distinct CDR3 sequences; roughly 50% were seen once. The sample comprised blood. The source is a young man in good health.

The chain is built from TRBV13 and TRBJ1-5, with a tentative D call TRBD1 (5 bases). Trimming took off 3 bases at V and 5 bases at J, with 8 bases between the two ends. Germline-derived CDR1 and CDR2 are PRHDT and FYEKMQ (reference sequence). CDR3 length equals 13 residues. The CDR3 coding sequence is TGTGCCAGCAGCTTCAGGGACGATCAGCCCCAGCATTTT. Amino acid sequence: CASSFRDDQPQHF.

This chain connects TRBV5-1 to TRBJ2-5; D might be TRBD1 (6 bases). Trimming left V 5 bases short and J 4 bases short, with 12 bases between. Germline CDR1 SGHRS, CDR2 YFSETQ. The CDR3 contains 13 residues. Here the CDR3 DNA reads TGCGCCAGCAGTAACAGGGTAGGAGAGACCCAGTACTTC. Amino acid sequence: CASSNRVGETQYF.